The rows below give T cell receptor beta chains drawn from one sample of a study of identical twins. TCRdb redid the calling of the 5' RACE reads with MiXCR, one entry per CDR3 protein. This sample has about 920,000 distinct CDR3 sequences, with around an eighth found just once. These data also featured in a second study, about yellow fever vaccine responses in identical twins.

Material for sequencing was PBMCs. All receptors come from a woman between 18 and 29 years old in good health. CDR3s include the opening cysteine and the closing phenylalanine or tryptophan. D genes are given only for firm matches. Clone size appears in some rows only: once, few, many, or a class for an expanded clone.

D | J | V | size | CDR3 | DNA
TRBD1 | TRBJ2-1 | TRBV12-3/TRBV12-4 | . | CASSLEDRHNEQFF | TGTGCCAGCAGTTTGGAGGACAGGCACAATGAGCAGTTCTTC
. | TRBJ2-1 | TRBV14 | . | CASSPTGRSDHNEQFF | TGTGCCAGCAGTCCAACCGGCAGGTCGGATCACAATGAGCAGTTCTTC
TRBD2 | TRBJ2-5 | TRBV20-1 | . | CSARKAGGQETQYF | TGCAGTGCTAGGAAGGCGGGAGGGCAAGAGACCCAGTACTTC
. | TRBJ2-1 | TRBV5-1 | few | CASSLGDHTIHEQFF | TGCGCCAGCAGCTTGGGGGACCATACTATACACGAGCAGTTCTTC
TRBD1 | TRBJ1-1 | TRBV18 | few | CASSPGQGAGDTEAFF | TGTGCCAGCTCACCTGGGCAGGGGGCTGGTGATACTGAAGCTTTCTTT
TRBD2 | TRBJ2-1 | TRBV5-8 | few | CASSSARGVENEQFF | TGTGCCAGCAGTTCTGCCCGGGGGGTGGAAAATGAGCAGTTCTTC
TRBD1 | TRBJ2-2 | TRBV7-3 | . | CASSLTGTGMPGELFF | TGTGCCAGCAGCTTAACCGGGACAGGGATGCCCGGGGAGCTGTTTTTT
TRBD2 | TRBJ2-1 | TRBV29-1 | few | CSVGLAGGYNEQFF | TGCAGCGTTGGCCTAGCGGGAGGGTACAATGAGCAGTTCTTC
TRBD2 | TRBJ2-3 | TRBV3-1 | . | CASSPSRWSGGAGVSTDTQYF | TGTGCCAGCAGCCCCAGCAGGTGGAGCGGGGGGGCCGGAGTTAGCACAGATACGCAGTATTTT
TRBD1 | TRBJ2-5 | TRBV28 | . | CASSFPTGGVEETQYF | TGTGCCAGCAGTTTCCCGACAGGGGGCGTTGAAGAGACCCAGTACTTC
TRBD2 | TRBJ2-1 | TRBV10-3 | . | CAARSGGDNEQFF | TGTGCCGCACGCAGCGGGGGAGACAATGAGCAGTTCTTC
. | TRBJ2-3 | TRBV7-8 | . | CASSITGTTPTDTQYF | TGTGCCAGCAGCATTACCGGGACAACCCCCACAGATACGCAGTATTTT
. | TRBJ1-6 | TRBV4-1 | . | CASSQEGRGLSPLHF | TGCGCCAGCAGCCAAGAGGGCAGGGGCCTATCACCCCTCCACTTT
. | TRBJ2-5 | TRBV28 | many | CASRETETQYF | TGTGCCAGCCGGGAGACAGAGACCCAGTACTTC
TRBD1 | TRBJ1-1 | TRBV11-1 | many | CASSDDRWTGGMNTEAFF | TGTGCCAGCAGCGACGATCGGTGGACAGGGGGTATGAACACTGAAGCTTTCTTT
. | TRBJ1-5 | TRBV27 | . | CASSFKGGSQPQHF | TGTGCCAGCAGCTTCAAGGGGGGTAGCCAGCCCCAGCATTTT
. | TRBJ2-1 | TRBV5-1 | . | CASSLEDRGVSDEQFF | TGCGCCAGCAGCTTGGAGGACAGAGGAGTGTCTGATGAGCAGTTCTTC
TRBD1 | TRBJ1-2 | TRBV20-1 | few | CSARDQGAYGYTF | TGCAGTGCTAGAGATCAGGGGGCCTATGGCTACACCTTC
. | TRBJ2-7 | TRBV7-9 | few | CASRQETGNEQYF | TGTGCCAGCAGACAAGAAACAGGGAACGAGCAGTACTTC
. | TRBJ1-2 | TRBV29-1 | . | CSVEDLGRIYGYTF | TGCAGCGTTGAAGATCTGGGACGGATCTATGGCTACACCTTC
. | TRBJ2-5 | TRBV7-3 | . | CASSRPLLGNSAQETQYF | TGTGCCAGCAGCCGACCCCTCCTTGGGAACAGCGCACAAGAGACCCAGTACTTC
. | TRBJ2-3 | TRBV6-5 | . | CASSSVSGRSTDTQYF | TGTGCCAGCAGTTCCGTCTCGGGGAGAAGCACAGATACGCAGTATTTT
. | TRBJ1-5 | TRBV2 | many | CASKERGYSNQPQHF | TGTGCCAGCAAAGAGAGGGGATATAGCAATCAGCCCCAGCATTTT
TRBD2 | TRBJ2-7 | TRBV7-6 | once | CASSLYTSGPPPSYEQYF | TGTGCCAGCAGCTTATATACTAGCGGGCCTCCCCCCTCCTACGAGCAGTACTTC
TRBD2 | TRBJ2-1 | TRBV28 | . | CASTQRSGINEQFF | TGTGCCAGCACCCAGCGTAGCGGGATCAATGAGCAGTTCTTC
TRBD2 | TRBJ2-3 | TRBV10-3 | many | CAISSAGASTDTQYF | TGTGCCATCAGTTCAGCGGGGGCTAGCACAGATACGCAGTATTTT
. | TRBJ2-7 | TRBV20-1 | . | CSARGAGARSYEQYF | TGCAGTGCTAGGGGGGCAGGGGCGCGCTCCTACGAGCAGTACTTC
. | TRBJ2-5 | TRBV6-1 | . | CASSTARPEGGAQYF | TGTGCCAGCAGTACGGCCCGACCCGAGGGTGGGGCCCAGTACTTC
. | TRBJ2-1 | TRBV5-1 | many | CASSPIFRNEQFF | TGCGCCAGCAGCCCCATATTTCGCAATGAGCAGTTCTTC
. | TRBJ2-1 | TRBV4-2 | . | CASSQGLVGSYNEQFF | TGTGCCAGCAGCCAAGGGCTAGTCGGTTCCTACAATGAGCAGTTCTTC
. | TRBJ2-7 | TRBV5-5 | few | CASSLSGTQVGEQYF | TGTGCCAGCAGCTTGAGTGGGACTCAGGTCGGGGAGCAGTACTTC
. | TRBJ1-1 | TRBV6-1 | . | CASTLGGYLNTEAFF | TGTGCCAGCACTCTAGGGGGGTATTTGAACACTGAAGCTTTCTTT
. | TRBJ1-2 | TRBV19 | many | CASTGARYYGYTF | TGTGCCAGTACGGGGGCCCGCTACTATGGCTACACCTTC
. | TRBJ2-7 | TRBV12-3/TRBV12-4 | many | CASSPLRGGYEQYF | TGTGCCAGCAGTCCTCTCAGGGGAGGTTACGAGCAGTACTTC
. | TRBJ2-7 | TRBV4-1 | few | CASSQLNGNYEQYF | TGCGCCAGCAGCCAACTTAACGGGAACTACGAGCAGTACTTC